This TCR beta chain was captured by sequencing in a study of CD8+CD57+ T cells in acquired aplastic anemia. The overall study: Across the sorted CD4+ and CD8+ cells, DNA amounts averaged 3.2 ug. Healthy-donor CD4+ cells averaged about 9.9 million reads. Study observations and caveats: Around 29 shared CD8+ CDR3s appeared highly expressed within patients' immunodominant clones. CD8+ Simpson's diversity did not differ significantly between patients and controls.

Template material for TCR beta VDJ and CDR3 profiling consisted of genomic DNA. TCRdb independently ran MiXCR on the reads; one entry per CDR3 protein. Of around 190,000 distinct CDR3 sequences listed, around 60% were seen once; the top ten hold roughly 29%. Germline CDR1 SNHLY, CDR2 FYNNEI. Trimming pared 0 bases from V and 7 bases from J, leaving 9 bases between. This CDR3 has 13 amino acids. A remark on this clonotype: Its antigen is not known.

The chain recombines TRBV2 with TRBJ1-1; D gene uncertain. The TCR originated in a human donor in good health. Sequencing was performed on sorted CD4+, CD8+, or CD8+CD57+ T cells (not recorded which) from PBMCs. The CDR3 loop is CASSEASVGEAFF. The CDR3 region has the DNA TGTGCCAGCAGTGAAGCGAGCGTTGGTGAAGCTTTCTTT.